This T cell receptor beta chain was recovered during a study of blood T cell repertoires in COVID-19. As for the study in general: COVID-19 samples collected from the United States, Italy and Spain covered acute and convalescent phases. PBMCs, B-cell-depleted T cells, or T cells provided the cDNA or gDNA that made up the material.

CDR1 is SGHNT and CDR2 is YENEEA in the germline V gene. The CDR3 covers 15 residues. The V and J ends lost 5 bases and 10 bases, in that order; junction bases with no gene match: 8. Repertoires were generated with immunoSEQ multiplex PCR, while TCRdb's copy carries only in-frame clones and drops some. The sample yields around 63,000 clones, 65% to 80% seen once. This clonotype originated in a woman between 65 and 79 years old with acute or convalescent COVID-19. The sample consisted of peripheral blood. The chain is built from TRBV11-3 and TRBJ1-6, with TRBD1 matching 10 bases. This chain's CDR3 is CASSTGTGARSPLHF. CDR3 bases: TGTGCCAGCAGCACCGGGACAGGGGCGCGATCACCCCTCCACTTT.